Listed below are T cell receptor beta chains from one sample, sequenced in a study of blood T cells in healthy people across ages. TCRdb fed the 5' RACE reads into MiXCR, producing one record per CDR3 protein. The table lists fewer than 800,000 distinct CDR3 sequences, 20% to 30% of them singletons, with just under 9.5% in the top ten. These data were likewise used in another study, on T cells of mothers and their children.

The material sequenced was blood. These receptors were obtained from a boy younger than 18 in good health. The CDR3 runs from the conserved cysteine through the conserved F or W. Fields, in order: J gene, D gene, V gene, clone size, CDR3 DNA, CDR3 protein. D genes are given only for firm matches. Some rows have no size entry. The others give once, few or many, or a class for an expanded clone.

>TRBJ1-1|.|TRBV10-3|.
TGTGCCATCAGTGCCCTTAATCAGGGGACGGACACTGAAGCTTTCTTT
CAISALNQGTDTEAFF
>TRBJ2-1|.|TRBV28|.
TGTGCCAGCAGTTTGCTCGGGACGGAGGAAGCCAATGAGCAGTTCTTC
CASSLLGTEEANEQFF
>TRBJ2-3|.|TRBV20-1|few
TGCAGTGCGACTAAGGGGCAGGAGGACACAGATACGCAGTATTTT
CSATKGQEDTDTQYF
>TRBJ1-5|.|TRBV5-6|once
TGTGCCAGCAGCCAATGGGGGAATCAGCCCCAGCATTTT
CASSQWGNQPQHF
>TRBJ1-4|.|TRBV9|.
TGTGCCAGCAGCGTAGGCCCAGATGGTACTAATGAAAAACTGTTTTTT
CASSVGPDGTNEKLFF
>TRBJ1-1|.|TRBV7-8|.
TGTGCCAGCAGCTTTAGGATGTTTGTCGGGACGGGGAACACTGAAGCTTTCTTT
CASSFRMFVGTGNTEAFF
>TRBJ1-1|.|TRBV4-1|.
TGCGCCAGCAGCCAAGCGGGGTTAGTTGAAGCTTTCTTT
CASSQAGLVEAFF
>TRBJ2-7|TRBD2|TRBV12-3/TRBV12-4|few
TGTGCCAGCAGGGGGACTAGCGGGAGCCCTTGGTTCTTC
CASRGTSGSPWFF
>TRBJ2-7|.|TRBV6-2/TRBV6-3|.
TGTGCCAGCAGTTACCCTCTCCGATACGAGCAGTACTTC
CASSYPLRYEQYF
>TRBJ2-5|.|TRBV29-1|.
TGCAGCGGCTCGGGCGACGGGGAGACCCAGTACTTC
CSGSGDGETQYF